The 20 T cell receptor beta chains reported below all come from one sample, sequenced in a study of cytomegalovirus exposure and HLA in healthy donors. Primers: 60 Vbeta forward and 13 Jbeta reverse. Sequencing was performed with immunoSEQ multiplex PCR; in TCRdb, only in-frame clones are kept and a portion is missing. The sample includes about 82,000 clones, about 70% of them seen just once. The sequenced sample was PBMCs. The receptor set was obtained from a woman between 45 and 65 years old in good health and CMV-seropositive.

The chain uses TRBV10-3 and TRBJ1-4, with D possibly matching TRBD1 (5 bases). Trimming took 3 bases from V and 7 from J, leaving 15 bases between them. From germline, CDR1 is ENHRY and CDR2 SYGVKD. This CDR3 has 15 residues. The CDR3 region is CAISEGVSGGEKLFF. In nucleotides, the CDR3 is TGTGCCATCAGTGAAGGGGTTTCGGGTGGTGAAAAACTGTTTTTT.

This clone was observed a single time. CDR3 loop: CASSFPGQNEKLFF. The CDR3 DNA reads as TGTGCCAGCAGTTTCCCTGGACAGAATGAAAAACTGTTTTTT. The rearrangement uses TRBV27 and TRBJ1-4; a weak D match, TRBD1 (6 bases). The CDR3 sequence is 14 residues long. CDR1 is MNHEY and CDR2 is SMNVEV in the germline V gene (reference sequence). V was trimmed by 3 bases and J by 5 bases, leaving 10 bases between them.

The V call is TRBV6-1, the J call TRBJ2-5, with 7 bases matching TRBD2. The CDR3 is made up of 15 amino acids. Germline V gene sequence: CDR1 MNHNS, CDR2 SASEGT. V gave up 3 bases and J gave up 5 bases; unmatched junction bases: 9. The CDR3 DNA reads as TGTGCCAGCAGTGAGGTGGGAGGGGCTTGGGAGACCCAGTACTTC. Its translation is CASSEVGGAWETQYF.

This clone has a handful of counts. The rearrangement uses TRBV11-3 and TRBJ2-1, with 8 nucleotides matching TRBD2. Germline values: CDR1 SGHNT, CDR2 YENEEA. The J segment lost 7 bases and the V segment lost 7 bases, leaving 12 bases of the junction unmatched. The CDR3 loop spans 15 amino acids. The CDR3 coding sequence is TGTGCCAGCAAGGCCGGGGGGACTAGATGGAATGAGCAGTTCTTC. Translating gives CASKAGGTRWNEQFF.

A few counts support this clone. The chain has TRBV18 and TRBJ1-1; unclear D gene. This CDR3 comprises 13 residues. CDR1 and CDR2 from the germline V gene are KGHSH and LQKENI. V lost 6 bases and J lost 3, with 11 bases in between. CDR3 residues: CASSSRGDTEAFF. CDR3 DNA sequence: TGTGCCAGCTCCTCCCGGGGAGACACTGAAGCTTTCTTT.

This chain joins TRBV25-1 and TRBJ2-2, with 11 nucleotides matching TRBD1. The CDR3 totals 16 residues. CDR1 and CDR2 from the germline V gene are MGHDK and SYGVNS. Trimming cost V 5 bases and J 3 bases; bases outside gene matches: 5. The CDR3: CASSSRDRGDTGELFF. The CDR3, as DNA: TGTGCCAGCAGTAGCCGGGACAGGGGGGACACCGGGGAGCTGTTTTTT.

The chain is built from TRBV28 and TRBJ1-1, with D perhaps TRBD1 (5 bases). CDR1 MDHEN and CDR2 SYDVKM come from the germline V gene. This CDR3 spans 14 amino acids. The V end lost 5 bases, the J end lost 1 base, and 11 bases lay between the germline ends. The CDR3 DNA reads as TGTGCCAGCAGTGGGCCCGACAGGAACACTGAAGCTTTCTTT. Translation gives CASSGPDRNTEAFF.

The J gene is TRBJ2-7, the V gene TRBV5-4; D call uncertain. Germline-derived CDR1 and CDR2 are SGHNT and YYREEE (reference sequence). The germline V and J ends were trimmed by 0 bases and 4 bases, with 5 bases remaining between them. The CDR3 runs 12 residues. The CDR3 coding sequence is TGTGCCAGCAGCTTGGATGCGTACGAGCAGTACTTC. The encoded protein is CASSLDAYEQYF.

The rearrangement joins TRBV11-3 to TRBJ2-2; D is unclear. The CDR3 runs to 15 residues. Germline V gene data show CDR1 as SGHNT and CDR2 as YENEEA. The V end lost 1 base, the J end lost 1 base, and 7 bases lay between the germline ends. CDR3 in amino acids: CASSLGYRNTGELFF. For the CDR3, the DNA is TGTGCCAGCAGCTTAGGTTACAGGAACACCGGGGAGCTGTTTTTT.

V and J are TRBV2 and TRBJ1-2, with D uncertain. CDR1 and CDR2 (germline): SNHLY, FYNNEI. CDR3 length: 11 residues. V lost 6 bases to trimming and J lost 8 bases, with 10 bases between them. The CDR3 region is CASRAERGYTF. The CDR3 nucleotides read TGTGCCAGCAGAGCAGAGCGAGGCTACACCTTC.

CDR3 in DNA: TGCAGCGTTGAAGAGATGAGTTACAATGAGCAGTTCTTC. This gives the protein CSVEEMSYNEQFF. The rearrangement uses TRBV29-1 and TRBJ2-1; D is uncertain. V was cut by 0 bases and J by 4 bases, with 7 bases left in between. There are 13 residues in the CDR3. The germline gives CDR1 SQVTM, CDR2 ANQGSEA.

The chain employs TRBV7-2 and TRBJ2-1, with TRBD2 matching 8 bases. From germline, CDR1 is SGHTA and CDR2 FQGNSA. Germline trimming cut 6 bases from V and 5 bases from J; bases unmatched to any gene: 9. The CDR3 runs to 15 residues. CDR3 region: CASRHSGKTNNEQFF. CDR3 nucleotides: TGTGCCAGCAGACATAGCGGGAAAACAAACAATGAGCAGTTCTTC.

CDR3 loop: CASSFRGEQFF. CDR3 nucleotide sequence: TGTGCCAGCAGTTTTAGGGGTGAGCAGTTCTTC. This chain joins TRBV28 and TRBJ2-1; D is perhaps TRBD1 (5 bases). CDR1 MDHEN and CDR2 SYDVKM come from the germline V gene. This CDR3 contains 11 residues. V shed 3 bases and J shed 9 bases, with 6 bases lying between them.

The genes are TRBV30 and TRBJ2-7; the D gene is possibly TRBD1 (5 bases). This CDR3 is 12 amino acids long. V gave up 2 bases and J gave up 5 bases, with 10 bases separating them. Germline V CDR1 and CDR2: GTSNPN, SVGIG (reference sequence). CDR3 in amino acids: CAWSRGLHEQYF. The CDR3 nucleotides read TGTGCCTGGAGTAGGGGCTTACACGAGCAGTACTTC.

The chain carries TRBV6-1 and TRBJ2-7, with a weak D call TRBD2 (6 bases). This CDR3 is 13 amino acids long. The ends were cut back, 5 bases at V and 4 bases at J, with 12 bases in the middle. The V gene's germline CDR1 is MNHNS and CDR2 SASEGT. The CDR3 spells CASSNHGSYEQYF. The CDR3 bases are TGTGCCAGCAGTAATCACGGGAGTTACGAGCAGTACTTC.

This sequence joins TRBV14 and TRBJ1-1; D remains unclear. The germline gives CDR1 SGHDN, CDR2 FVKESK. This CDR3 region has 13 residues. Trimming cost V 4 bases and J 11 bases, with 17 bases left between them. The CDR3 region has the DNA TGTGCCAGCAGCCCTAATTTCGGACTAAATGCTTTCTTT. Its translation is CASSPNFGLNAFF. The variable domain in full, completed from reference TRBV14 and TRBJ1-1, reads EAGVTQFPSHSVIEKGQTVTLRCDPISGHDNLYWYRRVMGKEIKFLLHFVKESKQDESGMPNNRFLAERTGGTYSTLKVQPAELEDSGVYFCASSPNFGLNAFFGQGTRLTVV.

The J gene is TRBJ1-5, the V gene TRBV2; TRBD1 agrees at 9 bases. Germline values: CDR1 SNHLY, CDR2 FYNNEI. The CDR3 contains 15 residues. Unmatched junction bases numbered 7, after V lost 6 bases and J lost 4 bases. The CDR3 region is CASRETGGGNQPQHF. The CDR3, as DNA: TGTGCCAGCAGAGAAACAGGGGGCGGGAATCAGCCCCAGCATTTT.

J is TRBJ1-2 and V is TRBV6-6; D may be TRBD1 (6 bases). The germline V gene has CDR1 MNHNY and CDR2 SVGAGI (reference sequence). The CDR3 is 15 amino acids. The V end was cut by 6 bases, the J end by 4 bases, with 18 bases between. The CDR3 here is CASRDGTKNRYGYTF. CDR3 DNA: TGTGCCAGCAGAGACGGGACAAAAAACCGCTATGGCTACACCTTC.

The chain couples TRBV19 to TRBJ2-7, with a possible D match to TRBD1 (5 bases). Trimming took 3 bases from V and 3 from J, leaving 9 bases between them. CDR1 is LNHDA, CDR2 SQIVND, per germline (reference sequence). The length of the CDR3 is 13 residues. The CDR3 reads CASSIRQGYEQYF. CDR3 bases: TGTGCCAGTAGTATCCGTCAGGGCTACGAGCAGTACTTC.

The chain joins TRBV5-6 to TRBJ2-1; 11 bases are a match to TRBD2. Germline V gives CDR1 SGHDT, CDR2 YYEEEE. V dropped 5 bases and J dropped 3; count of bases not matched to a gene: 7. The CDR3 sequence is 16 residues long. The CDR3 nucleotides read TGTGCCAGCAGGCGGAGGGGACTAGCGGTCTACAATGAGCAGTTCTTC. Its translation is CASRRRGLAVYNEQFF.